One sample yielded the 8 T cell receptor beta chains listed below, sequenced in a study of blood T cell repertoires in COVID-19. Sequenced by immunoSEQ multiplex PCR; TCRdb stores in-frame clones only, minus some. Of tens of thousands of clones listed, about nine tenths are singletons. The sequenced sample was peripheral blood. These receptors were taken from a woman aged 55-70 years with active COVID-19.

V usage is TRBV4-3 and J usage is TRBJ1-5; D might be TRBD1 (6 bases). CDR1 and CDR2 (germline): LGHNA, YSLEER. This CDR3 is 15 amino acids long. Deletions cut 1 base from V and 3 bases from J, with 10 bases between. CDR3 protein: CASSQVAGDNQPQHF. The CDR3 bases are TGCGCCAGCAGCCAAGTGGCAGGGGACAATCAGCCCCAGCATTTT.

A word on this clone: Other DNA sequences in this specimen translate into the identical CDR3. The chain is built from TRBV18 and TRBJ2-7; 11 positions match TRBD1. The ends lost 4 bases at V and 4 bases at J; junction bases unmatched: 0. From germline, CDR1 is KGHSH and CDR2 LQKENI. The CDR3 covers 13 residues. CDR3 coding DNA: TGTGCCAGCTCACGGGACAGGGGGTACGAGCAGTACTTC. Its protein product is CASSRDRGYEQYF.

The V gene is TRBV19, the J gene TRBJ2-5; the match to TRBD2 covers 8 bases. V gave up 3 bases and J gave up 5 bases; unmatched junction bases: 8. Germline loops: CDR1 LNHDA, CDR2 SQIVND (reference sequence). The CDR3 consists of 15 residues. The DNA for the CDR3 is TGTGCCAGTAGTATTTTGCGGGGGGCTCGGGAGACCCAGTACTTC. Amino acid sequence: CASSILRGARETQYF.

The genes are TRBV5-1 and TRBJ2-7, with D uncertain. Germline CDR1 SGHRS, CDR2 YFSETQ. Deletions cut 2 bases from V and 3 bases from J, with 9 bases between. This CDR3 is 13 amino acids long. The CDR3 DNA follows: TGCGCCAGCAGCTTAACAGTCTTCTACGAGCAGTACTTC. Translation gives CASSLTVFYEQYF.

V and J are TRBV2 and TRBJ1-4; possibly TRBD1 for D (6 bases). V lost 2 bases and J lost 7, with 14 bases in between. The CDR3 has 15 amino acids. Germline lookup yields CDR1 SNHLY and CDR2 FYNNEI. The CDR3 coding sequence is TGTGCCAGCAGTGAAAGAGGGGGTTTCGGTGAAAAACTGTTTTTT. Translated, it gives CASSERGGFGEKLFF.

The genes are TRBV2 and TRBJ2-5, with D maybe TRBD1 (5 bases). The CDR3 totals 13 residues. Germline V CDR1 and CDR2: SNHLY, FYNNEI. V lost 4 bases to trimming and J lost 0 bases, with 6 bases between them. The CDR3 protein is CASSGQYQETQYF. The DNA for the CDR3 is TGTGCCAGCAGTGGACAGTACCAAGAGACCCAGTACTTC.

The rearrangement uses TRBV6-5 and TRBJ2-3; 11 bases map to TRBD2. The CDR3 is made up of 15 amino acids. The V gene's germline CDR1 is MNHEY and CDR2 SVGAGI. V lost 4 bases to trimming and J lost 7 bases; unmatched junction nucleotides: 7. This CDR3 reads CASSSIAGGRYTQYF. CDR3 DNA sequence: TGTGCCAGCAGTTCCATAGCGGGGGGGAGGTATACGCAGTATTTT.

This chain uses TRBV19 with TRBJ1-1, with D maybe TRBD1 (5 bases). The germline CDR1 and CDR2 sequences are LNHDA and SQIVND (reference sequence). The CDR3 is made up of 14 amino acids. Trimming pared 8 bases from V and 1 base from J, leaving 14 bases between. The CDR3 loop is CASSAGYANTEAFF. CDR3 DNA sequence: TGTGCCAGTTCCGCAGGGTATGCGAACACTGAAGCTTTCTTT.